The 21 T cell receptor beta chains listed next were all sequenced from one sample in a study of blood T cell repertoires in COVID-19. Sequenced by immunoSEQ multiplex PCR; TCRdb stores in-frame clones only, minus some. Of about 22,000 clones listed, about 90% are singletons. The sequenced sample was peripheral blood. These receptors came from a woman in her sixties or seventies with active COVID-19.

This clone was seen a single time. This chain joins TRBV4-2 and TRBJ2-1, with a possible D match to TRBD2 (5 bases). Germline assignment: CDR1 LGHNA and CDR2 YNFKEQ. V shed 6 bases and J shed 0 bases, with 12 bases lying between them. The CDR3 length is 15 residues. CDR3 DNA sequence: TGTGCCAGCAGGATCACTAGTTCCTCCTACAATGAGCAGTTCTTC. Residues: CASRITSSSYNEQFF.

The chain combines TRBV5-1 with TRBJ1-1; D not resolved. Between the trimmed V and J ends, which lost 1 base and 1 base, there was a span of 5 bases. CDR3 size: 13 residues. CDR1 and CDR2 from the germline V gene are SGHRS and YFSETQ. DNA for the CDR3: TGCGCCAGCAGCTTGACTGGGAACACTGAAGCTTTCTTT. Translated, it gives CASSLTGNTEAFF.

This clone was detected only a few times. The J gene is TRBJ2-1, the V gene TRBV6-5, with TRBD2 as a possible D gene (5 bases). The CDR3 spans 13 residues. Germline V lookup: CDR1 MNHEY, CDR2 SVGAGI. With 6 bases removed from V and 1 base from J, the gap between germline ends came to 7 bases. The CDR3, as DNA: TGTGCCAGCAGGAGGGAGTCCTACAATGAGCAGTTCTTC. It encodes CASRRESYNEQFF.

V and J are TRBV5-1 and TRBJ2-5; 7 bases are shared with TRBD1. The ends lost 0 bases at V and 5 bases at J; junction bases unmatched: 10. The CDR3 sequence is 16 residues long. Germline V gene sequence: CDR1 SGHRS, CDR2 YFSETQ. The CDR3 spells CASSLAGDPTGETQYF. Here the CDR3 DNA reads TGCGCCAGCAGCTTGGCCGGGGATCCGACAGGGGAGACCCAGTACTTC.

The rearrangement links TRBV6-5 to TRBJ1-1; 10 bases match TRBD1. J was trimmed by 4 bases and V by 8 bases; bases with no gene match: 7. The germline V gene has CDR1 MNHEY and CDR2 SVGAGI. The CDR3 covers 14 residues. The CDR3 nucleotides read TGTGCCAGCGATAGACAGGGGGCCGCCACTGAAGCTTTCTTT. This sequence encodes CASDRQGAATEAFF.

The chain links TRBV5-1 to TRBJ2-1; 8 positions agree with TRBD1. Per the germline V gene, CDR1 is SGHRS and CDR2 is YFSETQ. Trimming took 1 base from V and 2 from J; bases not matched to a gene: 2. CDR3 size: 15 residues. CDR3 bases: TGCGCCAGCAGCTTGTCAGGGGGCACCTACAATGAGCAGTTCTTC. The encoded protein is CASSLSGGTYNEQFF.

The chain carries TRBV4-1 and TRBJ2-1; 12 bases fit TRBD2. In germline, CDR1 is MGHRA, CDR2 YSYEKL. CDR3 size: 18 residues. The junction had 10 bases not matched to a gene; V was cut back by 0 bases and J by 7 bases. CDR3 amino acids: CASSQDLLTSGRSNEQFF. DNA for the CDR3: TGCGCCAGCAGCCAAGATCTTCTGACTAGCGGGAGATCGAATGAGCAGTTCTTC.

CDR3 in amino acids: CASSEAGTVNTGELFF. CDR3 sequence (DNA): TGTGCCAGCAGCGAAGCCGGGACAGTCAACACCGGGGAGCTGTTTTTT. V gene TRBV5-5 combines with J gene TRBJ2-2; 7 bases are shared with TRBD1. CDR1 is SGHKS and CDR2 is YYEKEE in the germline V gene (reference sequence). CDR3 length: 16 amino acids. The J segment lost 2 bases and the V segment lost 4 bases, leaving 8 bases of the junction unmatched.

This clone was seen just once. The chain links TRBV2 to TRBJ2-1; 9 nucleotides match TRBD2. Germline V gene data show CDR1 as SNHLY and CDR2 as FYNNEI. Trimming removed 3 bases from V and 8 bases from J; junction bases left unmatched: 8. The CDR3 contains 15 residues. The CDR3: CASSDVGLARDEQFF. The CDR3 DNA reads TGTGCCAGCAGTGACGTGGGACTAGCTAGGGATGAGCAGTTCTTC. Drawing the rest from reference TRBV2 and TRBJ2-1, the complete variable domain is EPEVTQTPSHQVTQMGQEVILRCVPISNHLYFYWYRQILGQKVEFLVSFYNNEISEKSEIFDDQFSVERPDGSNFTLKIRSTKLEDSAMYFCASSDVGLARDEQFFGPGTRLTVL.

The rearrangement links TRBV29-1 to TRBJ2-1; D possibly corresponds to TRBD2 (6 bases). Germline V lookup: CDR1 SQVTM, CDR2 ANQGSEA. There are 15 residues in the CDR3. V gave up 7 bases and J gave up 0 bases, with 16 bases separating them. CDR3 residues: CSDQQMGGSYNEQFF. The CDR3 nucleotides are TGCAGCGACCAACAAATGGGGGGCTCCTACAATGAGCAGTTCTTC.

V usage is TRBV7-8 and J usage is TRBJ2-1, with TRBD2 matching 9 bases. J lost 0 bases, V lost 1 base, and 4 bases had no gene match. The length of the CDR3 is 17 residues. Looked up from germline, CDR1 is SGHVS and CDR2 is FQNEAQ. This CDR3 reads CASSLDGAGGSYNEQFF. CDR3 sequence (DNA): TGTGCCAGCAGCTTAGACGGAGCGGGAGGCTCCTACAATGAGCAGTTCTTC.

The chain is built from TRBV27 and TRBJ2-6; D gene uncertain. The CDR3 covers 15 residues. Germline V gene data show CDR1 as MNHEY and CDR2 as SMNVEV (reference sequence). Trimming pared 6 bases from V and 1 base from J, leaving 10 bases between. In DNA, the CDR3 is TGTGCCAGCAGGGCAGGTGGGTCTGGGGCCAACGTCCTGACTTTC. Translation gives CASRAGGSGANVLTF.

This rearrangement joins TRBV4-3 to TRBJ1-2, with 8 bases fitting TRBD1. This CDR3 comprises 15 residues. V gave up 0 bases and J gave up 8 bases; unmatched junction bases: 8. CDR1 and CDR2 from the germline V gene are LGHNA and YSLEER. DNA for the CDR3: TGCGCCAGCAGCCAAGAGAGGACAGGGACATCGGGCTACACCTTC. Amino acids: CASSQERTGTSGYTF.

The chain employs TRBV19 and TRBJ2-2, with TRBD2 matching over 8 bases. The CDR3 is made up of 15 amino acids. The junction had 11 bases not matched to a gene; V was cut back by 9 bases and J by 5 bases. Germline CDR1 LNHDA, CDR2 SQIVND (reference sequence). The CDR3 region has the DNA TGTGCCAGCCTTCGCGGGAGGCCGGGAACCGGGGAGCTGTTTTTT. Amino acid sequence: CASLRGRPGTGELFF.

This clone is a singleton in its sample. J is TRBJ2-3 and V is TRBV5-1; TRBD1 aligns across 9 bases. V lost 4 bases, J lost 2 bases, and 8 bases stayed unmatched. Germline CDR1 is SGHRS and CDR2 is YFSETQ. The CDR3 loop spans 16 amino acids. CDR3 coding DNA: TGCGCCAGCAGCCTCACCGGGACAGGGATCACAGATACGCAGTATTTT. This gives the protein CASSLTGTGITDTQYF.

V gene TRBV7-8 combines with J gene TRBJ2-2; 9 positions match TRBD1. V trimming: 6 bases; J trimming: 5 bases; junction bases outside the gene matches: 10. The CDR3 spans 16 residues. CDR1 is SGHVS and CDR2 is FQNEAQ in the germline V gene. CDR3 residues: CASRRSGQGRTGELFF. As DNA, the CDR3 is TGTGCCAGCAGACGCTCGGGACAGGGTCGAACCGGGGAGCTGTTTTTT.

This clone came up a few times. The rearrangement links TRBV11-2 to TRBJ2-1; 10 bases map to TRBD2. CDR1 SGHAT and CDR2 FQNNGV come from the germline V gene. The CDR3 is made up of 19 amino acids. V dropped 0 bases and J dropped 4; count of bases not matched to a gene: 12. The CDR3 region is CASSLDWGLASPFYNEQFF. CDR3 DNA sequence: TGTGCCAGCAGCTTAGATTGGGGACTAGCGAGTCCTTTTTACAATGAGCAGTTCTTC.

This clone was recorded once. The V and J genes are TRBV4-1 and TRBJ1-5, with 7 bases fitting TRBD1. The CDR3 runs to 16 residues. Germline CDR1 reads MGHRA; CDR2 reads YSYEKL. The trim removed 1 base at V and 0 bases at J, leaving 3 bases unmatched. CDR3: CASSQGQGGSNQPQHF. CDR3 coding DNA: TGCGCCAGCAGCCAAGGACAGGGAGGTAGCAATCAGCCCCAGCATTTT.

The V gene is TRBV5-1, the J gene TRBJ1-3; 7 bases match TRBD1. The J segment lost 4 bases and the V segment lost 1 base, leaving 8 bases of the junction unmatched. CDR1 is SGHRS and CDR2 is YFSETQ in the germline V gene. CDR3 length equals 16 residues. DNA of the CDR3: TGCGCCAGCAGCTTGCAACCGACAGGGCCCGGAAACACCATATATTTT. Amino acids: CASSLQPTGPGNTIYF.

V usage is TRBV5-1 and J usage is TRBJ2-7; 7 bases agree with TRBD2. The J segment lost 4 bases and the V segment lost 2 bases, leaving 6 bases of the junction unmatched. The germline V gene encodes CDR1 SGHRS and CDR2 YFSETQ. The CDR3 runs to 14 residues. Here the CDR3 DNA reads TGCGCCAGCAGCTTACGGGAGGCGGGTTACGAGCAGTACTTC. It codes for CASSLREAGYEQYF.

This chain uses TRBV11-1 with TRBJ2-5; 9 bases fit TRBD1. Germline loops: CDR1 SGHAT, CDR2 FQDESV (reference sequence). With V trimmed by 5 bases and J by 5 bases, 9 bases remained unmatched. This CDR3 region has 15 residues. CDR3 bases: TGTGCCAGCAGCAGATTGGGGACAGGGAGGGAGACCCAGTACTTC. It yields the protein CASSRLGTGRETQYF.